This section outlines one TCR beta chain sequence together with its context. Its antigen is unknown. No quality values exist for individual bases; no much larger clone is one base distant. This specimen comes from a study of OX40 agonist ivuxolimab in advanced cancers. Study-level background: Ivuxolimab was a fully human IgG2 agonistic monoclonal antibody targeting the costimulatory receptor OX40 (CD134). Of the approximately 53 patients in dose escalation, approximately 20 had hepatocellular carcinoma, roughly 15 had melanoma, 9 had renal cell carcinoma and 9 had head and neck cancer. Peripheral TCRbeta sequencing aimed to test whether ivuxolimab altered TCR sequence diversity and caused clonal T-cell expansion. The paper covers the monotherapy dose-escalation part of the phase I ivuxolimab trial, which included N of about 50 patients. Partial responses occurred in three dose-escalation patients: two with cutaneous melanoma and one with hepatocellular carcinoma. Prior anti-PD-1, anti-PD-L1 or anti-CTLA-4 therapy was permitted, and 40% of dose-escalation patients had received checkpoint inhibitors. The dose-escalation cohort was 82.7% male with a mean age of about 58 years, ranging from about 20 to 85. Intravenous ivuxolimab was administered to patients every 2 weeks at six dose levels: 0.01, 0.1, 0.3, 1.5, 3 and 10 mg/kg.

The investigation overall reported the following: After ivuxolimab, more expanded clones were found on average in CD8+ T cells than in CD4+ T cells. Low levels of normalized T-cell clonal expansion were also seen in some nonresponding patients. At doses of 0.1 to 3.0 mg/kg, clonal expansion of both CD4+ and CD8+ blood T cells was observed from baseline to week 6. The antigen specificity of the peripheral T cells that underwent clonal expansion was not determined. In partial responders in the 0.1-3.0 mg/kg groups, normalized peripheral clonal expansion was found to be among the lowest, especially among CD8+ T cells.

V loses 8 bases, J loses 3 bases, and the germline ends lie 10 bases apart. Including cysteine and phenylalanine, the CDR3 has 12 amino acids. The kept DNA is CDR3 alone, 36 bases in frame from the first base. The CDR1 and CDR2 encoded by the germline V gene are SNHLY and FYNNEI. The trial excluded patients who had a history of autoimmune disease or were on systemic immunosuppression. Peripheral blood for TCR sequencing was collected from all dose cohorts at baseline, on cycle 4 day 1, and on cycle 7 day 1. The samples were taken from a phase I, first-in-human, multicenter, open-label dose-escalation trial of ivuxolimab. Adults with locally advanced or metastatic melanoma, renal cell carcinoma, hepatocellular carcinoma or head and neck squamous cell carcinoma were enrolled in the trial. Before TCR sequencing, CD4+ T cells and CD8+ T cells from peripheral blood were sorted into separate populations.

Genomic DNA was extracted from sorted cells for sequencing of the TCRbeta CDR3 region. The immunoSEQ Assay was used for sequencing of TCRbeta CDR3 regions. Entries here come from immuneACCESS through TCRdb and include only in-frame sequences with V and J called. Some clones fail to appear in such tables; in the studies checked, an unresolved V gene covers under half of the shortfall, and the cause of the remainder is unknown. The table for this sample lists 55,000 to 75,000 clones; approximately 88% of them were counted only once. Jointly, the top ten make up roughly 2.3% of the sample. This TCR was sampled from an adult with an advanced solid tumor such as melanoma, head and neck, liver or kidney cancer. The starting material was CD4+ or CD8+ T cells sorted from blood, obtained in a trial of the OX40 agonist ivuxolimab. The chain was built from TRBV2 and TRBJ1-1, with TRBD1 perhaps the D gene, on 5 matching bases. At the DNA level, the sequence is TGTGCCAGCGTCAGGGAAGACACTGAAGCTTTCTTT. This translates into CASVREDTEAFF.